One and the same sample provided the 30 T cell receptor beta chains below, sequenced in a study of cytomegalovirus exposure and HLA in healthy donors. The table came from immunoSEQ multiplex PCR; TCRdb's copy has only in-frame clones and leaves some out. Of 150,000 to 200,000 clones in the sample, roughly 83% are singletons; the top ten hold over 1.1%. Input material: PBMCs. These receptors originate from a woman aged 18 to 35 in good health and CMV-seronegative.

The chain uses TRBV6-5 and TRBJ2-1, with 10 bases fitting TRBD2. V trimming: 6 bases; J trimming: 8 bases; junction bases outside the gene matches: 7. CDR3 length: 14 residues. Germline V gene data show CDR1 as MNHEY and CDR2 as SVGAGI. CDR3 loop: CASSLSGGAYEQFF. The CDR3 region has the DNA TGTGCCAGCAGCCTAAGCGGGGGGGCCTATGAGCAGTTCTTC.

The chain employs TRBV6-5 and TRBJ1-3; D might be TRBD1 (5 bases). V was pared by 5 bases and J by 0 bases, with 8 bases between. The CDR3 length is 14 residues. The germline CDR1 and CDR2 sequences are MNHEY and SVGAGI. In DNA, the CDR3 is TGTGCCAGCAGTGTCAGGGTCTCTGGAAACACCATATATTTT. It yields the protein CASSVRVSGNTIYF.

The genes are TRBV27 and TRBJ2-7, with 9 bases matching TRBD2. The germline V gene has CDR1 MNHEY and CDR2 SMNVEV (reference sequence). The V segment lost 5 bases and the J segment 0 bases; nucleotides outside the gene matches: 17. CDR3 length: 19 residues. This chain's CDR3 is CASSPQREPGLATSYEQYF. The CDR3 DNA reads TGTGCCAGCAGTCCCCAACGCGAACCCGGACTAGCGACCTCCTACGAGCAGTACTTC.

The rearrangement links TRBV27 to TRBJ1-5, with 8 bases that match TRBD1. Germline V gene data show CDR1 as MNHEY and CDR2 as SMNVEV (reference sequence). This CDR3 has 15 amino acids. V dropped 5 bases and J dropped 3; count of bases not matched to a gene: 6. Here the CDR3 reads CASSSETGVNQPQHF. Here the CDR3 DNA reads TGTGCCAGCAGTAGCGAGACAGGGGTCAATCAGCCCCAGCATTTT.

The V and J genes are TRBV4-1 and TRBJ2-5; possible D gene TRBD2, 7 bases. Germline CDR1 and CDR2: MGHRA and YSYEKL. Trimming stripped 1 base from V and 5 bases from J, with 14 bases between. The CDR3 is 15 amino acids. The CDR3 is CASSQVAGADETQYF. The CDR3 DNA sequence: TGCGCCAGCAGCCAAGTTGCGGGGGCGGATGAGACCCAGTACTTC.

The chain uses TRBV5-1 and TRBJ2-2; 8 bases are a match to TRBD1. The CDR3 contains 15 residues. Trimming cost V 7 bases and J 0 bases; bases outside gene matches: 5. Per germline, CDR1 SGHRS and CDR2 YFSETQ. The DNA for the CDR3 is TGCGCCAGCTTTCCGGGACAGGCGAACACCGGGGAGCTGTTTTTT. Translated, it gives CASFPGQANTGELFF.

The chain couples TRBV19 to TRBJ1-5, with a weak D call TRBD1 (5 bases). Germline lookup yields CDR1 LNHDA and CDR2 SQIVND (reference sequence). Trimming stripped 6 bases from V and 8 bases from J, with 14 bases between. The CDR3 extends over 13 amino acids. The CDR3 reads CASRKGWPEPQHF. CDR3 nucleotide sequence: TGTGCCAGTAGGAAGGGGTGGCCCGAGCCCCAGCATTTT.

This chain connects TRBV19 to TRBJ2-2; TRBD1 matches 9 bases. Losses at the gene ends were 7 bases for V and 1 base for J; bases not matched to a gene: 7. This CDR3 is built from 16 residues. CDR1 is LNHDA, CDR2 SQIVND, per germline (reference sequence). In DNA, the CDR3 is TGTGCCAGTACCTTGGTGGGACAGGGGAACACCGGGGAGCTGTTTTTT. Protein sequence: CASTLVGQGNTGELFF.

The V and J genes are TRBV29-1 and TRBJ1-2, with D possibly being TRBD1 (5 bases). V was shortened by 4 bases and J by 2 bases, with 14 bases between the two germline ends. Germline CDR1 is SQVTM and CDR2 is ANQGSEA. This CDR3 contains 14 residues. CDR3 DNA sequence: TGCAGCGTTGGGGGTAACCAGGGAAACTATGGCTACACCTTC. Encoded protein: CSVGGNQGNYGYTF.

The rearrangement uses TRBV5-1 and TRBJ1-6, with 8 bases lining up with TRBD1. The CDR3 length is 15 residues. V lost 4 bases to trimming and J lost 5 bases; unmatched junction nucleotides: 5. CDR1 is SGHRS and CDR2 is YFSETQ in the germline V gene. The CDR3: CASSNQGAHNSPLHF. DNA of the CDR3: TGCGCCAGCAGCAACCAGGGGGCCCATAATTCACCCCTCCACTTT. The full variable domain, in which reference TRBV5-1 and TRBJ1-6 provide the parts outside the CDR3, is KAGVTQTPRYLIKTRGQQVTLSCSPISGHRSVSWYQQTPGQGLQFLFEYFSETQRNKGNFPGRFSGRQFSNSRSEMNVSTLELGDSALYLCASSNQGAHNSPLHFGNGTRLTVT.

The gene calls are TRBV1 and TRBJ1-2; the D segment call TRBD1 is taken from the table without a DNA check. TRBV1 is a recognized pseudogene. There are 15 residues in the CDR3. The CDR3 loop is CTSSQPQGRDYGYTF. The CDR3 nucleotides read TGCACCAGCAGCCAACCTCAGGGTAGGGACTATGGCTACACCTTC.

The chain carries TRBV9 and TRBJ2-1; possibly TRBD2 for D (5 bases). Germline loops: CDR1 SGDLS, CDR2 YYNGEE. There are 18 residues in the CDR3. Trimming stripped 3 bases from V and 0 bases from J, with 19 bases between. The CDR3 DNA is TGTGCCAGCAGCGACCCCGCGTTGGCGGACTCCTCCTACAATGAGCAGTTCTTC. Translated: CASSDPALADSSYNEQFF.

The chain couples TRBV5-6 to TRBJ2-2, with 11 nucleotides matching TRBD1. Trimming at V came to 3 bases and at J to 7 bases, leaving 5 bases not matched to a gene. From germline, CDR1 is SGHDT and CDR2 YYEEEE. The CDR3 length is 15 residues. The CDR3 DNA is TGTGCCAGCAGCTCAAGGGACAGGGGGGTCGGGGAGCTGTTTTTT. Its translation: CASSSRDRGVGELFF. Supplemented by reference TRBV5-6 and TRBJ2-2, the full variable domain reads DAGVTQSPTHLIKTRGQQVTLRCSPKSGHDTVSWYQQALGQGPQFIFQYYEEEERQRGNFPDRFSGHQFPNYSSELNVNALLLGDSALYLCASSSRDRGVGELFFGEGSRLTVL.

The chain joins TRBV7-9 to TRBJ2-7; D perhaps matches TRBD1 (6 bases). The CDR3 extends over 14 amino acids. CDR1 SEHNR and CDR2 FQNEAQ come from the germline V gene (reference sequence). Trimming pared 8 bases from V and 5 bases from J, leaving 19 bases between. CDR3 in DNA: TGTGCCAGCGGCCCCTCAGGGGTGGCGGACGAGCAGTACTTC. Its protein is CASGPSGVADEQYF.

This clone has just a few counts. This rearrangement joins TRBV5-1 to TRBJ1-3, with a weak D call TRBD1 (6 bases). Trimming cost V 3 bases and J 0 bases, with 7 bases left between them. CDR3 size: 14 residues. Germline V gene data show CDR1 as SGHRS and CDR2 as YFSETQ. CDR3 in amino acids: CASSSQGSGNTIYF. The CDR3 DNA reads TGCGCCAGCAGCTCACAGGGCTCTGGAAACACCATATATTTT.

The chain uses TRBV19 and TRBJ1-1; 8 nucleotides agree with TRBD1. This CDR3 comprises 15 residues. J lost 0 bases, V lost 7 bases, and 7 bases had no gene match. Germline V gives CDR1 LNHDA, CDR2 SQIVND (reference sequence). As DNA, the CDR3 is TGTGCCAGTACTCGACAGGGGAGTATGAACACTGAAGCTTTCTTT. Its protein product is CASTRQGSMNTEAFF.

The sample holds a few counts of this clone. V gene TRBV6-4 combines with J gene TRBJ2-1; 8 bases are a match to TRBD1. From germline, CDR1 is MRHNA and CDR2 SNTAGT. The J segment lost 8 bases and the V segment lost 3 bases, leaving 9 bases of the junction unmatched. The CDR3 has 15 amino acids. The chain's CDR3 is CASSEGQGAADEQFF. CDR3 DNA sequence: TGTGCCAGCAGTGAAGGTCAGGGGGCCGCCGATGAGCAGTTCTTC.

V is TRBV6-4 and J is TRBJ2-1, with 8 bases matching TRBD2. The germline V gene has CDR1 MRHNA and CDR2 SNTAGT. V was pared by 3 bases and J by 2 bases, with 0 bases of the junction left unmatched. This CDR3 spans 14 amino acids. The CDR3 is CASSEGLAYNEQFF. CDR3 bases: TGTGCCAGCAGTGAGGGACTAGCCTACAATGAGCAGTTCTTC.

This clone appeared a few times. The chain couples TRBV9 to TRBJ1-2, with D unresolved. CDR1 SGDLS and CDR2 YYNGEE come from the germline V gene. Trimming stripped 4 bases from V and 0 bases from J, with 10 bases between. The CDR3 sequence is 14 residues long. As DNA, the CDR3 is TGTGCCAGCAGCCCTCTCACTCCTAACTATGGCTACACCTTC. This translates into CASSPLTPNYGYTF.

This sequence joins TRBV9 and TRBJ1-6, with D possibly TRBD1 on 6 matching bases. CDR1 is SGDLS and CDR2 is YYNGEE in the germline V gene. Trimming took off 1 base at V and 6 bases at J, with 32 bases between the two ends. The CDR3 length is 22 residues. The DNA for the CDR3 is TGTGCCAGCAGCGTAAATCCCAGGTCGGCCAGGGGCGAATCTCCTTTTAATTCACCCCTCCACTTT. Amino acids: CASSVNPRSARGESPFNSPLHF. Combining the CDR3 with reference TRBV9 and TRBJ1-6 gives the whole variable domain DSGVTQTPKHLITATGQRVTLRCSPRSGDLSVYWYQQSLDQGLQFLIQYYNGEERAKGNILERFSAQQFPDLHSELNLSSLELGDSALYFCASSVNPRSARGESPFNSPLHFGNGTRLTVT.

The V and J genes are TRBV27 and TRBJ1-5, with a weak D call TRBD1 (6 bases). The CDR3 is 14 residues long. V gave up 3 bases and J gave up 5 bases, with 11 bases separating them. Per germline, CDR1 MNHEY and CDR2 SMNVEV (reference sequence). As DNA, the CDR3 is TGTGCCAGCAGTTTGGTAGGGGGATATCAGCCCCAGCATTTT. Translation gives CASSLVGGYQPQHF.

The chain is built from TRBV7-7 and TRBJ2-7, with a weak D call TRBD2 (5 bases). Trimming took 1 base from V and 1 from J, leaving 11 bases between them. Germline V gives CDR1 SSHAT, CDR2 FNYEAQ (reference sequence). The CDR3 has 15 amino acids. The CDR3 sequence is CASSLGDRGSYEQYF. The DNA for the CDR3 is TGTGCCAGCAGCTTAGGGGATCGGGGATCCTACGAGCAGTACTTC.

The chain couples TRBV18 to TRBJ1-3; TRBD1 is a possible D gene (5 bases). Trimming took 1 base from V and 1 from J, leaving 14 bases between them. CDR3 length: 17 residues. Looked up from germline, CDR1 is KGHSH and CDR2 is LQKENI. The CDR3 reads CASSPLSGVVSGNTIYF. The CDR3 nucleotides read TGTGCCAGCTCACCACTTTCGGGGGTAGTATCTGGAAACACCATATATTTT.

This rearrangement joins TRBV2 to TRBJ2-5; D might be TRBD1 (6 bases). The CDR3 has 13 residues. V gave up 9 bases and J gave up 5 bases, with 16 bases separating them. The V gene's germline CDR1 is SNHLY and CDR2 FYNNEI. Here the CDR3 reads CARPRDTGETQYF. DNA of the CDR3: TGTGCCAGGCCCAGGGACACCGGGGAGACCCAGTACTTC.

The genes are TRBV7-9 and TRBJ1-1; D not certain. Trimming pared 5 bases from V and 1 base from J, leaving 14 bases between. CDR1 is SEHNR, CDR2 FQNEAQ, per germline (reference sequence). The CDR3 spans 15 residues. The DNA of the CDR3 is TGTGCCAGCAGCCCGTGGGAGGGCGGGAACACTGAAGCTTTCTTT. Encoded protein: CASSPWEGGNTEAFF.

This clone was seen a handful of times. V is TRBV2 and J is TRBJ2-1, with 8 bases matching TRBD1. The CDR3 has 15 residues. Unmatched junction bases numbered 6, after V lost 1 base and J lost 7 bases. CDR1 is SNHLY and CDR2 is FYNNEI in the germline V gene. The CDR3 spells CASSEVPGGMNEQFF. In DNA form, the CDR3 reads TGTGCCAGCAGTGAAGTTCCAGGGGGCATGAATGAGCAGTTCTTC.

V gene TRBV5-4 combines with J gene TRBJ2-5, with D maybe TRBD1 (5 bases). This CDR3 contains 15 residues. Germline V gene data show CDR1 as SGHNT and CDR2 as YYREEE (reference sequence). Trimming stripped 0 bases from V and 5 bases from J, with 14 bases between. As DNA, the CDR3 is TGTGCCAGCAGCTTGGGGGGATGGGGCTGGGAGACCCAGTACTTC. Translated: CASSLGGWGWETQYF.

The chain couples TRBV9 to TRBJ1-2; D not certain. The CDR3 extends over 16 amino acids. V shed 0 bases and J shed 4 bases, with 16 bases lying between them. CDR1 SGDLS and CDR2 YYNGEE come from the germline V gene. The CDR3, as DNA: TGTGCCAGCAGCGTAGAGCGCGGTTTGGCCATCTATGGCTACACCTTC. Residues: CASSVERGLAIYGYTF.

The V and J genes are TRBV4-1 and TRBJ1-4, with unresolved D. This CDR3 contains 15 residues. Germline-derived CDR1 and CDR2 are MGHRA and YSYEKL. Trimming left V 0 bases short and J 4 bases short, with 9 bases between. The CDR3: CASSQDAGFNEKLFF. The CDR3 bases are TGCGCCAGCAGCCAAGACGCAGGATTTAATGAAAAACTGTTTTTT.

V is TRBV5-1 and J is TRBJ2-7; 10 bases fit TRBD2. V gave up 0 bases and J gave up 6 bases; unmatched junction bases: 6. In germline, CDR1 is SGHRS, CDR2 YFSETQ. There are 15 residues in the CDR3. In nucleotides, the CDR3 is TGCGCCAGCAGCTTGGCTCTAGCGGGAGTCGTCGAGCAGTACTTC. This sequence encodes CASSLALAGVVEQYF.